A single sample is the source of the 29 T cell receptor beta chains below, sequenced in a study of cytomegalovirus exposure and HLA in healthy donors. Primers: 60 Vbeta forward and 13 Jbeta reverse. Assay: immunoSEQ multiplex PCR; the TCRdb copy retains only in-frame clones and omits some. The table lists 95,000 to 150,000 clones, 70% to 90% of them singletons. The sample was PBMCs. These receptors all come from a man between 40 and 49 years old in good health and CMV-seronegative.

This clone has just one count. At one end the junction does not follow the germline gene, possibly because of a read error. The chain joins TRBV5-1 to TRBJ2-5; possibly TRBD2 for D (6 bases). The tail of the sequence fits TRBJ2-7 better, so the J call may be wrong. CDR1 is SGHRS, CDR2 YFSETQ, per germline. CDR3 length: 13 residues. The CDR3 protein is CASRLGTSNEQYF. The CDR3 nucleotides are TGCGCCAGCAGATTGGGGACTTCTAACGAGCAGTACTTC.

V gene TRBV7-2 combines with J gene TRBJ1-4, with D possibly being TRBD1 (6 bases). The CDR3 has 17 amino acids. CDR1 is SGHTA, CDR2 FQGNSA, per germline. V lost 5 bases and J lost 0, with 16 bases in between. The CDR3 coding sequence is TGTGCCAGCAGCGAGCGGACAGCCGTTGCAACTAATGAAAAACTGTTTTTT. This encodes CASSERTAVATNEKLFF. The variable domain in full, completed from reference TRBV7-2 and TRBJ1-4, reads GAGVSQSPSNKVTEKGKDVELRCDPISGHTALYWYRQSLGQGLEFLIYFQGNSAPDKSGLPSDRFSAERTGGSVSTLTIQRTQQEDSAVYLCASSERTAVATNEKLFFGSGTQLSVL.

As regards this clone: Distinct nucleotide sequences in the sample also encode this CDR3. The gene calls are TRBV5-4 and TRBJ1-1; 7 nucleotides line up with TRBD1. CDR1 and CDR2 (germline): SGHNT, YYREEE (reference sequence). The CDR3 covers 12 residues. Germline trimming cut 1 base from V and 6 bases from J; bases unmatched to any gene: 0. The DNA of the CDR3 is TGTGCCAGCAGCTTGACAGGGGCTGAAGCTTTCTTT. This gives the protein CASSLTGAEAFF.

This rearrangement joins TRBV11-3 to TRBJ2-7, with 8 bases identical to TRBD2. The ends lost 4 bases at V and 2 bases at J; junction bases unmatched: 4. The CDR3 consists of 14 residues. Germline V gene sequence: CDR1 SGHNT, CDR2 YENEEA. Here the CDR3 DNA reads TGTGCCAGCAGCTCTAGGACTAGCCCCTACGAGCAGTACTTC. Translation gives CASSSRTSPYEQYF.

The chain couples TRBV19 to TRBJ2-7; a possible D gene is TRBD2 (6 bases). The CDR3 is made up of 17 amino acids. Per the germline V gene, CDR1 is LNHDA and CDR2 is SQIVND (reference sequence). Trimming took off 3 bases at V and 1 base at J, with 19 bases between the two ends. The CDR3 reads CASSMSVGVGGSYEQYF. In DNA form, the CDR3 reads TGTGCCAGTAGTATGTCGGTGGGGGTCGGGGGTTCCTACGAGCAGTACTTC. The full variable domain, its missing parts supplied by reference TRBV19 and TRBJ2-7, is DGGITQSPKYLFRKEGQNVTLSCEQNLNHDAMYWYRQDPGQGLRLIYYSQIVNDFQKGDIAEGYSVSREKKESFPLTVTSAQKNPTAFYLCASSMSVGVGGSYEQYFGPGTRLTVT.

Comment on this clone: Germline is not matched at one junction end, which may reflect a read error. The chain has TRBV30 and TRBJ2-4; TRBD1 aligns across 12 bases. This CDR3 contains 17 residues. Germline V gene sequence: CDR1 GTSNPN, CDR2 SVGIG (reference sequence). The CDR3 loop is CAWSRDRGQGAKNSQYF. For the CDR3, the DNA is TGTGCCTGGAGCCGGGACAGGGGGCAAGGGGCCAAAAACAGTCAGTACTTC.

This clone was seen more than once but under ten times. V gene TRBV19 combines with J gene TRBJ1-2; maybe TRBD1 (6 bases). Germline assignment: CDR1 LNHDA and CDR2 SQIVND (reference sequence). The CDR3 length is 14 residues. V was trimmed by 9 bases and J by 4 bases, leaving 18 bases between them. The DNA of the CDR3 is TGTGCCAGCTCAGACACAGGGCAGGTCTATGGCTACACCTTC. This translates into CASSDTGQVYGYTF.

The table lists this clone with a few counts. The V call is TRBV27, the J call TRBJ2-7; 13 bases agree with TRBD2. Germline CDR1 reads MNHEY; CDR2 reads SMNVEV (reference sequence). The CDR3 totals 16 residues. Losses at the gene ends were 5 bases for V and 2 bases for J; bases not matched to a gene: 6. CDR3 loop: CASSRRTSGGTYEQYF. The CDR3, as DNA: TGTGCCAGCAGTCGCCGGACTAGCGGGGGCACCTACGAGCAGTACTTC.

As to this clone: The same CDR3 arises from other DNA sequences in this sample as well. The rearrangement links TRBV7-8 to TRBJ1-2; D ambiguous. From germline, CDR1 is SGHVS and CDR2 FQNEAQ. This CDR3 has 13 residues. V dropped 1 base and J dropped 4 bases, with 7 bases sitting between them. The CDR3 DNA sequence: TGTGCCAGCAGCTTAGAGCTTTTCTATGGCTACACCTTC. Translation gives CASSLELFYGYTF.

V is TRBV11-2 and J is TRBJ2-5; a weak D match, TRBD1 (6 bases). The DNA end is more similar to TRBJ2-7, so the J call may be wrong. The CDR3 extends over 16 amino acids. Germline CDR1 reads SGHAT; CDR2 reads FQNNGV. The CDR3 nucleotides read TGTGCCAGCAGCGACCCCGGGACACGACGCTCCTACGAGCAGTACTTC. Amino acids: CASSDPGTRRSYEQYF.

This clone has just one count. The chain recombines TRBV28 with TRBJ1-5; 9 bases line up with TRBD1. CDR3 length: 15 amino acids. With 8 bases clipped from V and 5 bases from J, the junction kept 10 bases outside the gene matches. CDR1 is MDHEN and CDR2 is SYDVKM in the germline V gene. This chain's CDR3 is CASASQGAGYQPQHF. The CDR3 DNA is TGTGCCAGCGCCTCACAGGGGGCCGGATATCAGCCCCAGCATTTT.

The chain links TRBV7-9 to TRBJ1-1, with 10 positions matching TRBD1. This CDR3 spans 16 amino acids. Unmatched junction bases numbered 9, after V lost 5 bases and J lost 3 bases. The germline CDR1 and CDR2 sequences are SEHNR and FQNEAQ (reference sequence). The CDR3 spells CASSHDRGRAHTEAFF. CDR3 nucleotides: TGTGCCAGCAGCCACGACAGGGGGCGCGCCCACACTGAAGCTTTCTTT.

V gene TRBV5-4 combines with J gene TRBJ2-3; TRBD1 agrees at 7 bases. The CDR3 is 15 residues long. The junction had 3 bases not matched to a gene; V was cut back by 0 bases and J by 2 bases. The germline V gene encodes CDR1 SGHNT and CDR2 YYREEE (reference sequence). The CDR3 spells CASSLGQGVTDTQYF. The CDR3 coding sequence is TGTGCCAGCAGCTTGGGGCAGGGGGTCACAGATACGCAGTATTTT.

V and J are TRBV5-4 and TRBJ2-2, with 11 nucleotides matching TRBD1. The CDR3 covers 17 residues. With V trimmed by 3 bases and J by 1 base, 5 bases remained unmatched. Germline V gives CDR1 SGHNT, CDR2 YYREEE (reference sequence). In DNA form, the CDR3 reads TGTGCCAGCAGCTCCCCGGGACAGGGGGGGAACACCGGGGAGCTGTTTTTT. Protein product: CASSSPGQGGNTGELFF. Variable domain in full (rest from reference TRBV5-4 and TRBJ2-2): ETGVTQSPTHLIKTRGQQVTLRCSSQSGHNTVSWYQQALGQGPQFIFQYYREEENGRGNFPPRFSGLQFPNYSSELNVNALELDDSALYLCASSSPGQGGNTGELFFGEGSRLTVL.

This clone was observed a few times. V is TRBV6-5 and J is TRBJ1-6, with TRBD1 identical over 8 bases. Germline CDR1 and CDR2: MNHEY and SVGAGI. V dropped 5 bases and J dropped 8; count of bases not matched to a gene: 8. This CDR3 contains 15 residues. The CDR3 region is CASSNPGGADSPLHF. DNA of the CDR3: TGTGCCAGCAGTAACCCAGGGGGCGCGGATTCACCCCTCCACTTT.

This chain's CDR3 is CASSPGQGDSPLHF. The CDR3 DNA sequence: TGTGCCAGCAGCCCGGGACAGGGAGATTCACCCCTCCACTTT. V and J are TRBV6-5 and TRBJ1-6; 9 bases are shared with TRBD1. The CDR3 contains 14 residues. The junction had 5 bases not matched to a gene; V was cut back by 6 bases and J by 8 bases. Germline CDR1 MNHEY, CDR2 SVGAGI.

This chain links TRBV27 with TRBJ1-4; unclear D gene. Germline assignment: CDR1 MNHEY and CDR2 SMNVEV (reference sequence). The CDR3 spans 14 residues. Trimming removed 4 bases at V and 4 bases at J, with 10 bases between. This CDR3 reads CASSSRRGNEKLFF. DNA of the CDR3: TGTGCCAGCAGTTCCCGACGGGGTAATGAAAAACTGTTTTTT.

The chain is built from TRBV2 and TRBJ2-5; D remains unclear. Germline-derived CDR1 and CDR2 are SNHLY and FYNNEI. CDR3 size: 13 residues. V was shortened by 2 bases and J by 5 bases, with 9 bases between the two germline ends. CDR3 bases: TGTGCCAGCAGTGAAATAGCCGCGGAGACCCAGTACTTC. This translates into CASSEIAAETQYF.

This chain links TRBV10-1 with TRBJ2-5; D might be TRBD1 (6 bases). Germline CDR1 reads WNHNN; CDR2 reads SYGVQD (reference sequence). The CDR3 has 13 amino acids. V lost 6 bases, J lost 4 bases, and 12 bases lay in between. The chain's CDR3 is CASSPGTTETQYF. CDR3 DNA: TGCGCCAGCAGCCCCGGGACAACAGAGACCCAGTACTTC.

This CDR3 reads CASSPGLMWGANVLTF. CDR3 DNA sequence: TGTGCCAGCAGCCCCGGGTTGATGTGGGGGGCCAACGTCCTGACTTTC. This chain joins TRBV7-3 and TRBJ2-6, with no clear D. CDR1 SGHTA and CDR2 FQGTGA come from the germline V gene. CDR3 size: 16 residues. The V end was cut by 5 bases, the J end by 4 bases, with 15 bases between.

The rearrangement links TRBV7-2 to TRBJ1-1; 7 nucleotides align to TRBD1. The ends lost 4 bases at V and 1 base at J; junction bases unmatched: 3. This CDR3 comprises 14 residues. Germline CDR1 SGHTA, CDR2 FQGNSA. DNA of the CDR3: TGTGCCAGCAGCTCGAACAGGGGGAACACTGAAGCTTTCTTT. Protein: CASSSNRGNTEAFF.

This chain's CDR3 is CASSLSGGPDQETQYF. CDR3 sequence (DNA): TGTGCCAGCAGTTTATCGGGGGGACCTGACCAAGAGACCCAGTACTTC. The chain couples TRBV28 to TRBJ2-5; 7 bases match TRBD2. The germline CDR1 and CDR2 sequences are MDHEN and SYDVKM. There are 16 residues in the CDR3. V dropped 1 base and J dropped 0; count of bases not matched to a gene: 5.

To note about this clone: The same CDR3 arises from other DNA sequences in this sample as well. The V gene is TRBV30, the J gene TRBJ1-1; no reliable D call. Per the germline V gene, CDR1 is GTSNPN and CDR2 is SVGIG (reference sequence). V was trimmed by 1 base and J by 0 bases, leaving 6 bases between them. This CDR3 region has 13 residues. The CDR3 sequence is CAWSAGMNTEAFF. The CDR3 region has the DNA TGTGCCTGGAGTGCGGGTATGAACACTGAAGCTTTCTTT. The whole variable domain, filled in from reference TRBV30 and TRBJ1-1, reads SQTIHQWPATLVQPVGSPLSLECTVEGTSNPNLYWYRQAAGRGLQLLFYSVGIGQISSEVPQNLSASRPQDRQFILSSKKLLLSDSGFYLCAWSAGMNTEAFFGQGTRLTVV.

The genes are TRBV5-4 and TRBJ2-5, with D perhaps TRBD1 (6 bases). This CDR3 comprises 14 residues. CDR1 is SGHNT and CDR2 is YYREEE in the germline V gene (reference sequence). Trimming took off 1 base at V and 5 bases at J, with 12 bases between the two ends. The DNA for the CDR3 is TGTGCCAGCAGCTTGATGTCAAGGGGGGAGACCCAGTACTTC. Protein sequence: CASSLMSRGETQYF.

For the CDR3, the DNA is TGTGCCAGCAGTTCCGGACAGAGCGGGGTATTGATGTTTTTT. It codes for CASSSGQSGVLMFF. The rearrangement uses TRBV28 and TRBJ1-4, with a weak D call TRBD1 (6 bases). The CDR3 has 14 amino acids. V gave up 4 bases and J gave up 15 bases, with 21 bases separating them. Germline V CDR1 and CDR2: MDHEN, SYDVKM.

J is TRBJ1-2 and V is TRBV9, with TRBD1 identical over 8 bases. The CDR3 contains 14 residues. Germline lookup yields CDR1 SGDLS and CDR2 YYNGEE. V gave up 4 bases and J gave up 6 bases; unmatched junction bases: 8. CDR3 bases: TGTGCCAGCAGCCCCGGACAGGGTAGGCATGGCTACACCTTC. It codes for CASSPGQGRHGYTF.

The chain is built from TRBV6-1 and TRBJ2-7; 7 positions agree with TRBD1. The CDR3 sequence is 14 residues long. The V gene's germline CDR1 is MNHNS and CDR2 SASEGT. V lost 2 bases, J lost 2 bases, and 3 bases stayed unmatched. The CDR3 bases are TGTGCCAGCAGTGAAAACAGGGGAGCCTACGAGCAGTACTTC. It yields the protein CASSENRGAYEQYF.

This chain uses TRBV5-6 with TRBJ2-7; 8 bases align to TRBD2. J was trimmed by 5 bases and V by 1 base; bases with no gene match: 11. The CDR3 loop spans 16 amino acids. Germline CDR1 and CDR2: SGHDT and YYEEEE. CDR3 nucleotide sequence: TGTGCCAGCAGCTTGTGGTTCGAGCCGCGGGAGGACGAGCAGTACTTC. Protein product: CASSLWFEPREDEQYF.

J is TRBJ2-3 and V is TRBV7-2, with D perhaps matching TRBD1 (5 bases). Trimming left V 6 bases short and J 2 bases short, with 15 bases between. The CDR3 runs to 15 residues. The germline gives CDR1 SGHTA, CDR2 FQGNSA. CDR3 in DNA: TGTGCCAGCAGACAACAGGTGATTTCCACAGATACGCAGTATTTT. The encoded protein is CASRQQVISTDTQYF.